The 16 T cell receptor beta chains below all came from one sample that was sequenced in a study of T-cell memory formation after mild COVID-19. TCRdb passed the 5' RACE reads through MiXCR, listing each CDR3 protein once. The table records around 340,000 distinct CDR3 sequences, about an eighth of them present only once. Sequencing was carried out using PBMCs or a T cell subset sorted from them (not recorded which). The receptors shown here come from a man younger than 35 who had mild COVID-19 (a few samples of this study predate the infection). Cell type and time point are not known.

This clonotype showed up just a few times. The rearrangement uses TRBV12-3 or TRBV12-4 and TRBJ2-6; 7 nucleotides line up with TRBD1. V trimming: 5 bases; J trimming: 4 bases; junction bases outside the gene matches: 5. CDR3 length equals 15 residues. This chain's CDR3 is CASSDTGVGANVLTF. DNA for the CDR3: TGTGCCAGCAGTGACACAGGGGTAGGGGCCAACGTCCTGACTTTC.

This clonotype occurred a few times. The junction differs from germline at one of its ends, possibly a read error. The CDR3: CASSLDESGTGQETKYF. DNA for the CDR3: TGTGCCAGCAGCTTGGACGAGTCCGGGACAGGACAAGAGACCAAGTACTTC. V gene TRBV5-6 combines with J gene TRBJ2-5; 8 nucleotides line up with TRBD1. This CDR3 is 17 amino acids long. CDR1 and CDR2 from the germline V gene are SGHDT and YYEEEE.

The chain links TRBV12-3 or TRBV12-4 to TRBJ2-7; D is perhaps TRBD2 (5 bases). Trimming removed 5 bases from V and 0 bases from J, with 14 bases in between. The CDR3 is 15 residues long. Here the CDR3 DNA reads TGTGCCAGCAGTCCCCGAGTCGGGGACTCCTACGAGCAGTACTTC. Protein: CASSPRVGDSYEQYF.

This clonotype was recorded at least ten times. One end of the junction fails to match germline, which may point to a read error. The genes are TRBV7-2 and TRBJ2-1; D possibly uses TRBD1 or TRBD2 (6 bases each). The germline gives CDR1 SGHTA, CDR2 FQGNSA. The CDR3 has 15 amino acids. The CDR3 loop reads CASSHNKGGEDGVVF. The CDR3 coding sequence is TGTGCCAGCAGCCATAATAAGGGGGGAGAGGACGGCGTAGTCTTC.

The CDR3 spells CASRLRGGLEDNSPLHF. CDR3 sequence (DNA): TGTGCCAGCAGGCTGCGGGGCGGACTAGAGGATAATTCACCCCTCCACTTT. The rearrangement links TRBV5-4 to TRBJ1-6; D may be TRBD1 (5 bases). Looked up from germline, CDR1 is SGHNT and CDR2 is YYREEE (reference sequence). The CDR3 contains 17 residues. V shed 5 bases and J shed 5 bases, with 20 bases lying between them.

The chain uses TRBV6-1 and TRBJ2-7; D is undetermined. The CDR3 has 12 amino acids. Germline CDR1 is MNHNS and CDR2 is SASEGT. Trimming cost V 3 bases and J 9 bases, with 12 bases left between them. The CDR3 protein is CASSDQATLQYF. CDR3 sequence (DNA): TGTGCCAGCAGTGATCAGGCTACGTTGCAGTACTTC.

This clonotype was recorded a few times. V and J are TRBV7-3 and TRBJ2-5; possibly TRBD2 for D (6 bases). V shed 1 base and J shed 2 bases, with 11 bases lying between them. Germline V gene lookup returns CDR1 SGHTA and CDR2 FQGTGA. There are 15 residues in the CDR3. CDR3 DNA: TGTGCCAGCAGCTTAATGGGACTGGATCAAGAGACCCAGTACTTC. This encodes CASSLMGLDQETQYF.

V and J are TRBV12-3 or TRBV12-4 and TRBJ1-4; 7 positions match TRBD1. V shed 4 bases, J shed 2 bases, and the junction held 1 base outside the gene matches. The CDR3 consists of 14 residues. For the CDR3, the DNA is TGTGCCAGCAGTTCAGGGGGTACTAATGAAAAACTGTTTTTT. This gives the protein CASSSGGTNEKLFF.

The chain uses TRBV27 and TRBJ2-1, with a weak D call TRBD1 (6 bases). This CDR3 contains 15 residues. Trimming left V 6 bases short and J 2 bases short, with 14 bases between. From germline, CDR1 is MNHEY and CDR2 SMNVEV (reference sequence). In DNA, the CDR3 is TGTGCCAGCAGCTGGACAGAAGGCCCCTACAATGAGCAGTTCTTC. Translating it yields CASSWTEGPYNEQFF.

The V and J genes are TRBV6-1 and TRBJ2-1; 10 nucleotides align to TRBD2. Germline CDR1 reads MNHNS; CDR2 reads SASEGT. The CDR3 has 15 residues. The V and J ends lost 6 bases and 8 bases, in that order; junction bases with no gene match: 10. The CDR3 coding sequence is TGTGCCAGCAGAACTAGCGGGGCCCTACGGGATGAGCAGTTCTTC. Translated, it gives CASRTSGALRDEQFF.

J is TRBJ2-2 and V is TRBV6-1; 7 nucleotides agree with TRBD1. Germline CDR1 MNHNS, CDR2 SASEGT. With V trimmed by 2 bases and J by 4 bases, 4 bases remained unmatched. The CDR3 length is 15 residues. CDR3 amino acids: CASSEWNRGTGELFF. The CDR3 DNA reads as TGTGCCAGCAGTGAATGGAACAGGGGCACCGGGGAGCTGTTTTTT.

The chain is built from TRBV18 and TRBJ1-2, with 9 nucleotides matching TRBD1. Looked up from germline, CDR1 is KGHSH and CDR2 is LQKENI. The CDR3 is made up of 16 amino acids. The ends lost 0 bases at V and 2 bases at J; junction bases unmatched: 4. The CDR3 loop is CASSPPHGQGNYGYTF. For the CDR3, the DNA is TGTGCCAGCTCACCACCTCATGGACAGGGGAACTATGGCTACACCTTC.

J is TRBJ2-5 and V is TRBV7-3, with 8 bases aligning to TRBD1. The CDR3 is 14 residues long. V trimming: 5 bases; J trimming: 5 bases; junction bases outside the gene matches: 7. Looked up from germline, CDR1 is SGHTA and CDR2 is FQGTGA. The CDR3 spells CASSPTTGAETQYF. CDR3 DNA: TGTGCCAGCAGCCCAACGACAGGGGCCGAGACCCAGTACTTC.

At least ten counts were recorded for this clonotype. The genes are TRBV6-4 and TRBJ2-5, with 9 bases matching TRBD2. After removal of 5 bases from V and 5 bases from J, the junction contained 9 bases not matched to a gene. Germline V gene data show CDR1 as MRHNA and CDR2 as SNTAGT. CDR3 length: 15 residues. CDR3 DNA sequence: TGTGCCAGCAGTCTTATAGCGGGGGCCGGGGAGACCCAGTACTTC. Translation gives CASSLIAGAGETQYF.

This chain joins TRBV5-1 and TRBJ2-2; D is uncertain. Germline CDR1 SGHRS, CDR2 YFSETQ. The CDR3 totals 14 residues. V dropped 0 bases and J dropped 4 bases, with 7 bases sitting between them. The CDR3 bases are TGCGCCAGCAGCTTGGGGACGGGCACCGGGGAGCTGTTTTTT. This sequence encodes CASSLGTGTGELFF.

This clonotype has a handful of counts. This sequence joins TRBV24-1 and TRBJ2-5; 12 nucleotides align to TRBD2. Germline CDR1 KGHDR, CDR2 SFDVKD. The V gene end was trimmed by 4 bases and the J gene end by 5 bases; junction bases not matched to a gene: 10. This CDR3 has 17 amino acids. CDR3 amino acids: CATSEGLAGSRGETQYF. As DNA, the CDR3 is TGTGCCACCAGTGAAGGACTAGCGGGGTCAAGAGGGGAGACCCAGTACTTC.